The next 10 T cell receptor beta chains were all read from a single sample in a study of blood T cell repertoires in COVID-19. TCRdb keeps only in-frame clones here, not all; method: immunoSEQ multiplex PCR. The table shows about 150,000 clones, with 80% occurring only once. The sample comprised peripheral blood. The source of these receptors is a man aged 55 to 69 with acute or convalescent COVID-19.

The V and J genes are TRBV18 and TRBJ1-5; 7 bases align to TRBD1. Trimming at V came to 6 bases and at J to 2 bases, leaving 7 bases not matched to a gene. Germline V CDR1 and CDR2: KGHSH, LQKENI. The CDR3 runs to 15 residues. The CDR3 DNA sequence: TGTGCCAGCTCGACAGGGAGTACGGGCAATCAGCCCCAGCATTTT. Translated: CASSTGSTGNQPQHF.

This clone appeared a single time. The chain carries TRBV5-5 and TRBJ1-6, with D tentatively TRBD1 (6 bases). Trimming took off 0 bases at V and 9 bases at J, with 16 bases between the two ends. Germline CDR1 reads SGHKS; CDR2 reads YYEKEE (reference sequence). The CDR3 is 16 amino acids. For the CDR3, the DNA is TGTGCCAGCAGCTTGGCTTTACGGCAGGGGAGTTCACCCCTCCACTTT. Translated, it gives CASSLALRQGSSPLHF.

This chain uses TRBV12-5 with TRBJ2-1, with 9 bases that match TRBD2. From germline, CDR1 is LGHNT and CDR2 FRNRAP. The V gene end was trimmed by 2 bases and the J gene end by 5 bases; junction bases not matched to a gene: 4. The CDR3 spans 15 residues. In DNA form, the CDR3 reads TGTGCTAGTGGTTTGCGACTAGCGGCCAACAATGAGCAGTTCTTC. This translates into CASGLRLAANNEQFF. The full variable domain, in which reference TRBV12-5 and TRBJ2-1 provide the parts outside the CDR3, is DARVTQTPRHKVTEMGQEVTMRCQPILGHNTVFWYRQTMMQGLELLAYFRNRAPLDDSGMPKDRFSAEMPDATLATLKIQPSEPRDSAVYFCASGLRLAANNEQFFGPGTRLTVL.

The chain joins TRBV27 to TRBJ2-1; D not certain. Germline V gene lookup returns CDR1 MNHEY and CDR2 SMNVEV (reference sequence). Between the trimmed V and J ends, which lost 4 bases and 12 bases, there was a span of 7 bases. The CDR3 totals 10 residues. The CDR3 DNA is TGTGCCAGCAGTTGGCCAGGGCAGTTCTTC. Its protein product is CASSWPGQFF.

The rearrangement joins TRBV10-1 to TRBJ2-3; D is unclear. Trimming took 10 bases from V and 2 from J, leaving 22 bases between them. CDR3 size: 16 residues. Germline CDR1 reads WNHNN; CDR2 reads SYGVQD (reference sequence). The CDR3 DNA follows: TGCGCCACGTCCACCCCCCTAGAGCATCACACAGATACGCAGTATTTT. This gives the protein CATSTPLEHHTDTQYF.

The chain combines TRBV28 with TRBJ2-5; 9 bases agree with TRBD1. The length of the CDR3 is 15 residues. Germline CDR1 MDHEN, CDR2 SYDVKM. J gave up 5 bases and V 7 bases, and 11 bases lay outside the gene matches. CDR3 bases: TGTGCCAGCAACCCCGGACAGGGGACGGGGGAGACCCAGTACTTC. Its protein product is CASNPGQGTGETQYF.

This clone was seen a few times. The rearrangement links TRBV3-1 (or the pseudogene TRBV3-2) to TRBJ2-4, with 14 bases matching TRBD2. CDR1 and CDR2 (germline): LGHDT, YNNKEL (reference sequence). Losses at the gene ends were 6 bases for V and 0 bases for J; bases not matched to a gene: 13. The CDR3 is made up of 20 amino acids. As DNA, the CDR3 is TGTGCCAGCAGGGCTGGACTAGCGGGGGGAAAAAGCTTAGCCAAAAACATTCAGTACTTC. This gives the protein CASRAGLAGGKSLAKNIQYF.

This clone occurred a few times. This rearrangement joins TRBV6-2 or TRBV6-3 to TRBJ2-5; 7 bases align to TRBD2. This CDR3 is built from 15 residues. J lost 5 bases, V lost 5 bases, and 11 bases had no gene match. From germline, CDR1 is MNHEY and CDR2 SVGEGT. This CDR3 is CASSPLAVLGETQYF. The CDR3 bases are TGTGCCAGCAGTCCCCTAGCGGTCCTGGGGGAGACCCAGTACTTC.

CDR3 bases: TGTGCCAGCAGCCGCCTAGCGGGGGGGTACTACAATGAGCAGTTCTTC. It is translated as CASSRLAGGYYNEQFF. J is TRBJ2-1 and V is TRBV7-8; the match to TRBD2 covers 12 bases. The junction had 5 bases not matched to a gene; V was cut back by 5 bases and J by 3 bases. This CDR3 has 16 amino acids. From germline, CDR1 is SGHVS and CDR2 FQNEAQ.

The chain has TRBV6-5 and TRBJ2-2, with a possible D match to TRBD2 (6 bases). The CDR3 runs 16 residues. Germline V gives CDR1 MNHEY, CDR2 SVGAGI. The germline V and J ends were trimmed by 0 bases and 7 bases, with 15 bases remaining between them. Written as DNA, the CDR3 is TGTGCCAGCAGTTACTCGAGGGCCAGGGAGGTCGGGGAGCTGTTTTTT. It yields the protein CASSYSRAREVGELFF.